One sample yielded the 18 T cell receptor beta chains listed below, sequenced in a study of blood T cells in healthy people across ages. Then a second PCR, running about 6 to 12 cycles, was carried out with a sample-barcoded 5' primer and a J-beta primer mix. One entry per CDR3 protein results from TCRdb running MiXCR on the 5' RACE reads. The data contain 650,000 to 1,000,000 distinct CDR3 sequences, less than 60% of them seen just once; the ten biggest clones take up 18%. The sample was blood. The receptors here all came from an elderly man in good health.

V is TRBV29-1 and J is TRBJ2-1; D gene ambiguous. Germline V CDR1 and CDR2: SQVTM, ANQGSEA. The CDR3 is 13 residues long. V was trimmed by 2 bases and J by 6 bases, leaving 11 bases between them. CDR3 sequence (DNA): TGCAGCGTTGAACTGGTCTCTGGCAATGAGCAGTTCTTC. Translation gives CSVELVSGNEQFF.

This clonotype has more than one count but fewer than ten. V is TRBV19 and J is TRBJ1-5; TRBD1 matches 10 bases. V lost 7 bases to trimming and J lost 6 bases; unmatched junction nucleotides: 6. CDR3 length: 14 amino acids. Germline CDR1 LNHDA, CDR2 SQIVND (reference sequence). The CDR3 region has the DNA TGTGCCAGTACGACAGGGGGCCTCGGTCAGCCCCAGCATTTT. The encoded protein is CASTTGGLGQPQHF.

This clonotype occurred a few times. The rearrangement joins TRBV6-6 to TRBJ1-2; D possibly corresponds to TRBD1 (6 bases). From germline, CDR1 is MNHNY and CDR2 SVGAGI (reference sequence). The length of the CDR3 is 12 residues. Trimming left V 3 bases short and J 6 bases short, with 8 bases between. The CDR3 region has the DNA TGTGCCAGCAGTTATGACAGGAATGGCTACACCTTC. Translated, it gives CASSYDRNGYTF.

This clonotype has just a few counts. The chain carries TRBV28 and TRBJ2-3, with D possibly TRBD2 on 6 matching bases. The CDR3 is made up of 15 amino acids. The V gene lost 2 bases and the J gene lost 4 bases, with 13 bases spanning the gap. The V gene's germline CDR1 is MDHEN and CDR2 SYDVKM. Here the CDR3 reads CASSLAGGRSDTQYF. The DNA for the CDR3 is TGTGCCAGCAGTTTAGCTGGGGGGAGGTCAGATACGCAGTATTTT. Full variable domain (remainder filled in from reference TRBV28 and TRBJ2-3): DVKVTQSSRYLVKRTGEKVFLECVQDMDHENMFWYRQDPGLGLRLIYFSYDVKMKEKGDIPEGYSVSREKKERFSLILESASTNQTSMYLCASSLAGGRSDTQYFGPGTRLTVL.

V is TRBV9 and J is TRBJ1-5, with D unclear. The CDR3 extends over 15 amino acids. The germline V gene has CDR1 SGDLS and CDR2 YYNGEE. V shed 0 bases and J shed 6 bases, with 13 bases lying between them. This CDR3 is CASSVGVNGVQPQHF. The CDR3, as DNA: TGTGCCAGCAGCGTAGGGGTAAATGGTGTTCAGCCCCAGCATTTT.

This clonotype was seen only a few times. The rearrangement uses TRBV5-6 and TRBJ2-7, with D hard to call. CDR1 is SGHDT and CDR2 is YYEEEE in the germline V gene. The CDR3 is 16 amino acids. Trimming left V 0 bases short and J 0 bases short, with 13 bases between. CDR3 region: CASSLGPGSSSYEQYF. The CDR3 DNA reads TGTGCCAGCAGCTTGGGTCCGGGTTCAAGCTCCTACGAGCAGTACTTC.

The CDR3 coding sequence is TGCGCCAGGGGCCGGCCCGGGGAGCTGTTTTTT. Amino acids: CARGRPGELFF. The chain recombines TRBV23-1 with TRBJ2-2; D unclear. TRBV23-1 is labeled an ORF, and its function is uncertain. This CDR3 has 11 amino acids. V was clipped by 9 bases and J by 6 bases, with 8 bases between them.

The chain employs TRBV9 and TRBJ2-7; unclear D gene. Germline V gives CDR1 SGDLS, CDR2 YYNGEE. Between the trimmed V and J ends, which lost 3 bases and 6 bases, there was a span of 16 bases. The CDR3 runs 14 residues. The CDR3 is CASSGAADQVEQYF. The CDR3, as DNA: TGTGCCAGCAGCGGAGCCGCGGACCAAGTCGAGCAGTACTTC.

This clonotype was detected only a few times. The V gene is TRBV5-1, the J gene TRBJ2-7, with D unclear. Between the trimmed V and J ends, which lost 0 bases and 7 bases, there was a span of 14 bases. The CDR3 loop spans 14 amino acids. Per the germline V gene, CDR1 is SGHRS and CDR2 is YFSETQ. The CDR3 region has the DNA TGCGCCAGCAGCTTGGCGTCGGGTCTTCAAGAGCAGTACTTC. Translation gives CASSLASGLQEQYF.

This clonotype was recorded once. One end of the junction varies from germline; a read error may be responsible. V is TRBV5-4 and J is TRBJ2-1; 7 bases are shared with TRBD2. CDR1 is SGHNT and CDR2 is YYREEE in the germline V gene (reference sequence). The CDR3 runs 16 residues. The CDR3 DNA reads as TGTGCCGGCAGCCCGGTGGGGCGGGAGAGTTACAATGAGCAGTTCTTC. Translating it yields CAGSPVGRESYNEQFF.

With respect to this clonotype: A junction boundary mismatches the germline segment, possibly from a read error. The chain couples TRBV5-1 to TRBJ2-5; D is perhaps TRBD2 (5 bases). The CDR3 loop spans 15 amino acids. Looked up from germline, CDR1 is SGHRS and CDR2 is YFSETQ. The CDR3 DNA reads as TGCGCCAGCAGCTTGGTCGGCGACGTAAGGGAGACCCAGCACTTC. It encodes CASSLVGDVRETQHF.

The chain has TRBV20-1 and TRBJ2-1; 8 bases map to TRBD2. V was pared by 5 bases and J by 7 bases, with 13 bases of the junction left unmatched. The V gene's germline CDR1 is DFQATT and CDR2 SNEGSKA (reference sequence). The CDR3 covers 15 residues. CDR3 residues: CSAQPGLVVENEQFF. DNA for the CDR3: TGCAGTGCTCAACCGGGACTAGTCGTTGAGAATGAGCAGTTCTTC.

J is TRBJ2-5 and V is TRBV2, with TRBD1 matching over 9 bases. The J segment lost 5 bases and the V segment lost 7 bases, leaving 2 bases of the junction unmatched. This CDR3 region has 12 residues. From germline, CDR1 is SNHLY and CDR2 FYNNEI. The CDR3 DNA reads TGTGCCAGCAATGGACAGGGGGAGACCCAGTACTTC. Translation gives CASNGQGETQYF. Together with reference TRBV2 and TRBJ2-5, the CDR3 gives the full variable domain: EPEVTQTPSHQVTQMGQEVILRCVPISNHLYFYWYRQILGQKVEFLVSFYNNEISEKSEIFDDQFSVERPDGSNFTLKIRSTKLEDSAMYFCASNGQGETQYFGPGTRLLVL.

This clonotype was seen only a few times. The rearrangement joins TRBV3-1 to TRBJ2-5, with no clear D. The CDR3 extends over 14 amino acids. With 1 base removed from V and 4 bases from J, the gap between germline ends came to 10 bases. Per the germline V gene, CDR1 is LGHDT and CDR2 is YNNKEL (reference sequence). The CDR3: CASSQVLFPETQYF. The DNA of the CDR3 is TGTGCCAGCAGCCAAGTTCTGTTTCCAGAGACCCAGTACTTC.

The rearrangement links TRBV29-1 to TRBJ2-3, with 13 bases that match TRBD2. In germline, CDR1 is SQVTM, CDR2 ANQGSEA. The CDR3 is 18 amino acids. V dropped 8 bases and J dropped 2; count of bases not matched to a gene: 16. The CDR3 DNA follows: TGCAGCAGCTTTGACAGGGCGGGACTAGCGGGGTCCACAGATACGCAGTATTTT. Translated, it gives CSSFDRAGLAGSTDTQYF.

In DNA form, the CDR3 reads TGCAGTGCTTTTGACGGAGACGGGGGCCTCGGCAACGAGCAGTACTTC. It translates to CSAFDGDGGLGNEQYF. The chain joins TRBV20-1 to TRBJ2-7; D tentatively fits TRBD1 or TRBD2 (6 bases each). The CDR3 has 16 residues. The V gene's germline CDR1 is DFQATT and CDR2 SNEGSKA (reference sequence). V lost 5 bases and J 5 bases, leaving 25 bases between the germline ends.

This clonotype was seen ten or more times. The chain carries TRBV12-3 or TRBV12-4 and TRBJ1-6; a weak D match, TRBD1 (5 bases). The CDR3 contains 12 residues. Trimming left V 5 bases short and J 7 bases short, with 6 bases between. In nucleotides, the CDR3 is TGTGCCAGCAGTCGGGGGAATTCACCCCTCCACTTT. Translation: CASSRGNSPLHF.

Many counts were recorded for this clonotype. The chain recombines TRBV7-2 with TRBJ2-7; 7 bases agree with TRBD2. CDR3 size: 15 residues. Germline V gene sequence: CDR1 SGHTA, CDR2 FQGNSA. V trimming: 0 bases; J trimming: 2 bases; junction bases outside the gene matches: 4. CDR3: CASSLAGGLAYEQYF. CDR3 bases: TGTGCCAGCAGCTTAGCGGGAGGGCTGGCCTACGAGCAGTACTTC.